This record covers a single T cell receptor (beta chain). The antigen remains undetermined. Compared with germline, one end of the junction differs, possibly owing to a read error. Germline loops: CDR1 GTSNPN, CDR2 SVGIG (reference sequence). The CDR3 sequence is 13 residues long. This sample stems from a study of T cell responses to AZD1222 COVID-19 vaccine. Overall study results and limits: Spike regions recognized by vaccine-associated CD4 TCRs spanned the protein, led by 160-218 and 743-854.

The data were produced by immunoSEQ multiplex PCR, yet TCRdb's version contains in-frame clones alone and is incomplete. The sample contains about 150,000 clones, 92% of which appear only once. This chain joins TRBV30 and TRBJ1-1; no definite D call. The source was peripheral blood, collected 28 days after the second AZD1222 dose. The receptor was derived from an adult who received the AZD1222 COVID-19 vaccine. The CDR3 is CAGRTRMNTEAFF. CDR3 in DNA: TGTGCCGGGAGGACCCGGATGAACACTGAAGCTTTCTTT.